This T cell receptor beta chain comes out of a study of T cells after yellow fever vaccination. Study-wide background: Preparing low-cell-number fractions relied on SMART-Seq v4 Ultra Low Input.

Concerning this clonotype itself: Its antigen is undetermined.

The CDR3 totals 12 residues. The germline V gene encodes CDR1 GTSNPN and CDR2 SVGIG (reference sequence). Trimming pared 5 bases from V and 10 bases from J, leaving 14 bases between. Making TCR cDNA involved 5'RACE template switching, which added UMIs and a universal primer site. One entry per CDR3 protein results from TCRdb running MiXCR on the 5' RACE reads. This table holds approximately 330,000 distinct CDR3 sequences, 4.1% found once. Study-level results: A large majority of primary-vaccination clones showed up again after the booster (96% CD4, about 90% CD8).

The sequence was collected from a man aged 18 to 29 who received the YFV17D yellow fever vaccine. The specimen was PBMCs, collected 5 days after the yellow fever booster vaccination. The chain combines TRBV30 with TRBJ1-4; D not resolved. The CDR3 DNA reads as TGTGCCTGGTCACACAGAGGAGGAAAACTGTTTTTT. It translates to CAWSHRGGKLFF.